A single sample gave rise to the 10 T cell receptor beta chains below, sequenced in a study of graft-versus-host responses after intestinal transplantation (dated by TCRdb to about 2021). Preparation of the library involved the immunoSEQ multiplex PCR assay. The table comes from immuneACCESS by way of TCRdb, which keeps in-frame sequences with V and J called. Part of the clones is missing from these tables; in studies checked, under half for an unresolved V gene and the rest for unknown reasons. Present in this sample are about 100,000 clones, 80% to 90% of which were seen just once. Of the sample, over 0.55% is held by the ten largest clones. Antigen specificity for these receptors is unknown. The time point label, read with the paper, signifies: cells obtained before transplantation from donor or recipient. The sample was unstimulated CD4+ T cells sorted from spleen or lymph node cells, taken before transplant. All receptors derive from a human donor who was the organ donor for an intestinal transplant.

This clone was detected once. The chain employs TRBV7-9 and TRBJ2-3; weak D call: TRBD2 (5 bases). Germline V gene sequence: CDR1 SEHNR, CDR2 FQNEAQ (reference sequence). This CDR3 comprises 16 residues. V shed 4 bases and J shed 0 bases, with 14 bases lying between them. CDR3 nucleotide sequence: TGTGCCAGCAGCTCCCGACTAAGCGCCAGCACAGATACGCAGTATTTT. Translation: CASSSRLSASTDTQYF.

J is TRBJ1-1 and V is TRBV5-1; D call uncertain. V lost 4 bases and J lost 2, with 3 bases in between. CDR3 length: 11 amino acids. CDR1 and CDR2 (germline): SGHRS, YFSETQ. CDR3 bases: TGCGCCAGCAGCGGTAACACTGAAGCTTTCTTT. It encodes CASSGNTEAFF.

In nucleotides, the CDR3 is TGCGCCAGCAGCGAGGACAGGGAAAAACTGTTTTTT. Its translation is CASSEDREKLFF. The chain couples TRBV5-1 to TRBJ1-4; 7 nucleotides align to TRBD1. J lost 8 bases, V lost 4 bases, and 2 bases had no gene match. From germline, CDR1 is SGHRS and CDR2 YFSETQ. The CDR3 loop spans 12 amino acids. The complete variable domain, with remaining parts taken from reference TRBV5-1 and TRBJ1-4, reads KAGVTQTPRYLIKTRGQQVTLSCSPISGHRSVSWYQQTPGQGLQFLFEYFSETQRNKGNFPGRFSGRQFSNSRSEMNVSTLELGDSALYLCASSEDREKLFFGSGTQLSVL.

The gene calls are TRBV7-2 and TRBJ2-2; 9 bases map to TRBD2. Looked up from germline, CDR1 is SGHTA and CDR2 is FQGNSA. The CDR3 totals 17 residues. After removal of 2 bases from V and 3 bases from J, the junction contained 7 bases not matched to a gene. The CDR3 loop is CASSLWPSGRHTGELFF. The CDR3 region has the DNA TGTGCCAGCAGCTTATGGCCGAGCGGGAGGCACACCGGGGAGCTGTTTTTT.

This clone was seen just once. This chain connects TRBV6-5 to TRBJ2-7; D may be TRBD1 or TRBD2 (5 bases each). Germline CDR1 MNHEY, CDR2 SVGAGI. The CDR3 totals 14 residues. V gave up 0 bases and J gave up 4 bases, with 10 bases separating them. The DNA for the CDR3 is TGTGCCAGCAGTTACTCGGCAGGGACGTACGAGCAGTACTTC. This codes for CASSYSAGTYEQYF.

The chain employs TRBV18 and TRBJ1-2; 7 bases map to TRBD1. Germline V gene lookup returns CDR1 KGHSH and CDR2 LQKENI. J lost 4 bases, V lost 0 bases, and 8 bases had no gene match. This CDR3 is built from 16 residues. CDR3 loop: CASSPPRQGPIYGYTF. CDR3 in DNA: TGTGCCAGCTCACCACCCAGACAGGGACCTATCTATGGCTACACCTTC.

V is TRBV10-2 and J is TRBJ2-7, with D tentatively TRBD2 (6 bases). This CDR3 spans 16 amino acids. Germline V lookup: CDR1 WSHSY, CDR2 SAAADI. V gave up 3 bases and J gave up 2 bases, with 17 bases separating them. The CDR3 sequence is CASSDYGTSKAYEQYF. DNA for the CDR3: TGCGCCAGCAGTGATTACGGGACTTCCAAGGCCTACGAGCAGTACTTC.

The chain links TRBV5-1 to TRBJ2-2; 7 positions agree with TRBD1. CDR3 length: 18 amino acids. CDR1 is SGHRS, CDR2 YFSETQ, per germline. The J segment lost 3 bases and the V segment lost 2 bases, leaving 13 bases of the junction unmatched. CDR3 coding DNA: TGCGCCAGCAGCTTAAGTGTGCCGGGACAGCGATACACCGGGGAGCTGTTTTTT. Its translation: CASSLSVPGQRYTGELFF.

The rearrangement uses TRBV4-2 and TRBJ2-7; no reliable D call. Germline values: CDR1 LGHNA, CDR2 YNFKEQ. There are 12 residues in the CDR3. With 0 bases removed from V and 6 bases from J, the gap between germline ends came to 6 bases. The CDR3 reads CASSQDRREQYF. CDR3 bases: TGTGCCAGCAGCCAAGATAGGCGCGAGCAGTACTTC.

This chain joins TRBV18 and TRBJ2-7; 7 bases are a match to TRBD2. In germline, CDR1 is KGHSH, CDR2 LQKENI. The CDR3 has 13 amino acids. Trimming cost V 5 bases and J 5 bases; bases outside gene matches: 6. As DNA, the CDR3 is TGTGCCAGCTCAAGGACTAGTGGTGACGAGCAGTACTTC. Protein sequence: CASSRTSGDEQYF.